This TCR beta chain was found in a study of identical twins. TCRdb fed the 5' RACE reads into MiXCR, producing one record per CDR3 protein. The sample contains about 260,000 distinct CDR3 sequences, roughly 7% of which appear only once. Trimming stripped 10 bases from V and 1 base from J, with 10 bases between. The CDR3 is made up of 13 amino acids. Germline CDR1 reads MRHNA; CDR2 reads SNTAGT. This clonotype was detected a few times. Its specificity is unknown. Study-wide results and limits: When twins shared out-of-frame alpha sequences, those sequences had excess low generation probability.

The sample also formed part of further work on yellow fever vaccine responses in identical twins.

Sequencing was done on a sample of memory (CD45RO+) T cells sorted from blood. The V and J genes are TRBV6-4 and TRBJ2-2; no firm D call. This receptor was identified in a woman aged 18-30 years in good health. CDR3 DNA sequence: TGTGCCACCGCCCCTGAGAACACCGGGGAGCTGTTTTTT. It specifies CATAPENTGELFF.